This TCR beta chain was identified in a study of T cells in Graves' hyperthyroidism and ophthalmopathy. Overall study context: Peripheral blood was acquired at first diagnosis, ahead of any therapy whatsoever.

This clonotype has at least ten counts. Its antigen is unknown. The germline CDR1 and CDR2 sequences are KGHDR and SFDVKD. This CDR3 has 14 amino acids. With 7 bases clipped from V and 8 bases from J, the junction kept 10 bases outside the gene matches. TCR beta CDR3 regions were amplified from RNA. A first-round RT-PCR of the TCR CDR3 used the HTBI primer set. In TCRdb, the multiplex PCR reads were re-called with MiXCR into one record per CDR3 protein. Found here are fewer than 850,000 distinct CDR3 sequences, 17% of them singletons; the top ten hold 15%. Hyperthyroidism in the patients, aged 18 to 65, was newly diagnosed and under 2 months in duration. Overall study results and limits: Ophthalmopathy was told apart from stable hyperthyroidism by a 13 V-J model.

This TCR was recovered from a man aged 50 to 59 with Graves' hyperthyroidism. The sequencing sample was made of blood. V usage is TRBV24-1 and J usage is TRBJ2-1; 7 positions agree with TRBD2. The CDR3 spells CATRGASGGDEQFF. The CDR3 DNA reads TGTGCCACCAGAGGGGCTAGCGGTGGAGATGAGCAGTTCTTC.